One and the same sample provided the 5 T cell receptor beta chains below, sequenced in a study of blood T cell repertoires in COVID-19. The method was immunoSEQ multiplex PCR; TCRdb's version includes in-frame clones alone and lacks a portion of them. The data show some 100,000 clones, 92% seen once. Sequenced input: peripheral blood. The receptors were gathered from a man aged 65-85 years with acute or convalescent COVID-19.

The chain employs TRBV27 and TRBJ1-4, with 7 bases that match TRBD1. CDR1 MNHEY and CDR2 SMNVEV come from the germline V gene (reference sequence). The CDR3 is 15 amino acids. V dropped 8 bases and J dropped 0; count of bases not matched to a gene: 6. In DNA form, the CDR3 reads TGTGCCAGCCACCGAGGGGGCTCAACTAATGAAAAACTGTTTTTT. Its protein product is CASHRGGSTNEKLFF.

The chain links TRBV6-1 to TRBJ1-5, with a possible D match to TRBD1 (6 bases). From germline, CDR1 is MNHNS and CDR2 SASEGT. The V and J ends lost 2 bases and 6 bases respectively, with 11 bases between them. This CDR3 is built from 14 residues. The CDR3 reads CASSERGASQPQHF. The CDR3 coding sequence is TGTGCCAGCAGTGAACGGGGGGCTAGTCAGCCCCAGCATTTT.

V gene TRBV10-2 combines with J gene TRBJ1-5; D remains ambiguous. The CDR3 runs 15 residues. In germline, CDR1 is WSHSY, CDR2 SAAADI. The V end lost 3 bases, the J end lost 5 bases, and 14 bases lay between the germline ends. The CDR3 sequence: CASSDAGSRDQPQHF. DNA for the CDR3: TGCGCCAGCAGTGATGCCGGGTCCAGAGATCAGCCCCAGCATTTT.

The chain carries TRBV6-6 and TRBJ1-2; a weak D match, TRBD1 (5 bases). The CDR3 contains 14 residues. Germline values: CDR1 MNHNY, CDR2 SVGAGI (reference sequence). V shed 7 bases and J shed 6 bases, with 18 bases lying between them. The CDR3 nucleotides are TGTGCCAGCACAGGCAGGGTAATCGTAGATGGCTACACCTTC. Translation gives CASTGRVIVDGYTF.

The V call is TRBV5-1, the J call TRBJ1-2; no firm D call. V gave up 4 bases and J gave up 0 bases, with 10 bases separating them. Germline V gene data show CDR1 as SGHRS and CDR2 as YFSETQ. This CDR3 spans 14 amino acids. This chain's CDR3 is CASSIRNANYGYTF. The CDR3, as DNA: TGCGCCAGCAGCATCAGAAATGCTAACTATGGCTACACCTTC.